The 13 T cell receptor beta chains below come from one sample, sequenced in a study of CD8 T cells in Susac syndrome (dated by TCRdb to the late 2010s). The library was generated by the immunoSEQ multiplex PCR assay. RNA was extracted using the RNeasy kit, and about 0.5 to 1 ug of the RNA was reverse transcribed with random hexamers. TCRdb trimmed public reads at Q25 via fastp, called clones via MiXCR and kept in-frame beta chains. Each CDR3 protein appears once, grouped with its most common genes and DNA. For this sample the table gives some 120,000 distinct CDR3 sequences, of which around nine tenths were detected only once. Jointly, the top ten make up about 0.14% of the sample. Sequencing was carried out using CD4+ T cells from PBMCs. The receptors were gathered from a human donor in good health.

The chain links TRBV7-9 to TRBJ2-7, with 7 nucleotides matching TRBD1. This CDR3 has 15 amino acids. V lost 5 bases to trimming and J lost 4 bases; unmatched junction nucleotides: 11. CDR1 SEHNR and CDR2 FQNEAQ come from the germline V gene (reference sequence). The DNA of the CDR3 is TGTGCCAGCAGCATCGGACAGGCGCCGCTTTACGAGCAGTACTTC. Translating gives CASSIGQAPLYEQYF.

The chain is built from TRBV5-1 and TRBJ2-2; D ambiguous. V was clipped by 5 bases and J by 1 base, with 6 bases between them. The V gene's germline CDR1 is SGHRS and CDR2 YFSETQ. This CDR3 comprises 13 residues. The CDR3 DNA follows: TGCGCCAGCAGAGAAAAGAACACCGGGGAGCTGTTTTTT. Its protein product is CASREKNTGELFF.

The V call is TRBV4-3, the J call TRBJ2-3, with D unclear. The J call is uncertain, as TRBJ1-5 better fits the DNA end. Per germline, CDR1 LGHNA and CDR2 YSLEER. The CDR3 is 15 amino acids. This chain's CDR3 is CASSQVRSARDTQHF. CDR3 bases: TGCGCCAGCAGCCAAGTACGCTCCGCCCGGGATACGCAGCATTTT.

This chain uses TRBV2 with TRBJ2-7; possibly TRBD2 for D (5 bases). CDR3 size: 14 residues. Trimming stripped 4 bases from V and 2 bases from J, with 12 bases between. Germline V gene sequence: CDR1 SNHLY, CDR2 FYNNEI. The CDR3 sequence: CASSAGLAPYEQYF. The CDR3 nucleotides read TGTGCCAGCAGTGCAGGACTCGCACCCTACGAGCAGTACTTC.

The chain links TRBV9 to TRBJ2-2; D might be TRBD2 (6 bases). Looked up from germline, CDR1 is SGDLS and CDR2 is YYNGEE. V lost 3 bases, J lost 4 bases, and 19 bases lay in between. The CDR3 contains 17 residues. As DNA, the CDR3 is TGTGCCAGCAGCGCCATACCGGAGGGGTCCCTCACCGGGGAGCTGTTTTTT. Translation gives CASSAIPEGSLTGELFF.

This clonotype was detected only a few times. The chain recombines TRBV7-3 with TRBJ2-3; TRBD1 aligns across 7 bases. The CDR3 has 14 amino acids. Germline loops: CDR1 SGHTA, CDR2 FQGTGA. The V segment lost 0 bases and the J segment 4 bases; nucleotides outside the gene matches: 1. DNA of the CDR3: TGTGCCAGCAGCTTAACAGGGGGCCCAGATACGCAGTATTTT. Its translation: CASSLTGGPDTQYF.

The chain links TRBV7-2 to TRBJ2-3; possible D gene TRBD2, 6 bases. V lost 5 bases to trimming and J lost 8 bases, with 14 bases between them. This CDR3 is 13 amino acids long. Germline V gives CDR1 SGHTA, CDR2 FQGNSA. The CDR3 coding sequence is TGTGCCAGCAGCCCCCACGCGGAGGGTACGCAGTATTTT. Translating it yields CASSPHAEGTQYF.

The chain links TRBV12-3 or TRBV12-4 to TRBJ2-7; D is ambiguous. CDR3 length: 15 residues. V lost 4 bases, J lost 4 bases, and 17 bases lay in between. CDR3 in amino acids: CASSYTHGVFYEQYF. CDR3 nucleotide sequence: TGTGCCAGCAGTTACACCCACGGCGTTTTTTACGAGCAGTACTTC.

This clonotype showed up just once. The rearrangement links TRBV12-3 or TRBV12-4 to TRBJ1-1, with TRBD1 matching 7 bases. Trimming cost V 4 bases and J 2 bases; bases outside gene matches: 7. The CDR3 totals 15 residues. For the CDR3, the DNA is TGTGCCAGCAGTTGGGACAGACCACCAAACACTGAAGCTTTCTTT. Translated: CASSWDRPPNTEAFF.

J is TRBJ2-5 and V is TRBV20-1; 7 bases align to TRBD1. V lost 4 bases and J lost 2; bases outside the gene matches: 7. This CDR3 has 14 amino acids. Germline loops: CDR1 DFQATT, CDR2 SNEGSKA (reference sequence). The CDR3 nucleotides read TGCAGTGCTACCTCGCCGGGACAGCAAGAGACCCAGTACTTC. Translation gives CSATSPGQQETQYF.

The J gene is TRBJ2-4, the V gene TRBV27, with D tentatively TRBD1 or TRBD2 (5 bases each). Trimming took off 6 bases at V and 0 bases at J, with 12 bases between the two ends. The CDR3 consists of 15 residues. In germline, CDR1 is MNHEY, CDR2 SMNVEV (reference sequence). CDR3 DNA sequence: TGTGCCAGCAGCCGGGACGTTTTAGCCAAAAACATTCAGTACTTC. Amino acid sequence: CASSRDVLAKNIQYF.

The chain uses TRBV20-1 and TRBJ2-7, with D perhaps matching TRBD1 (7 bases). The V end was cut by 5 bases, the J end by 6 bases, with 23 bases between. The CDR3 covers 15 residues. CDR1 is DFQATT and CDR2 is SNEGSKA in the germline V gene (reference sequence). The CDR3 is CSADNRQGLGGEQYF. CDR3 nucleotides: TGCAGTGCTGACAATCGACAGGGCCTCGGGGGCGAGCAGTACTTC.

This rearrangement joins TRBV20-1 to TRBJ1-2; the match to TRBD1 covers 7 bases. The ends lost 0 bases at V and 8 bases at J; junction bases unmatched: 9. CDR1 and CDR2 (germline): DFQATT, SNEGSKA (reference sequence). The CDR3 totals 14 residues. CDR3 in amino acids: CSARDSDRVEGYTF. Here the CDR3 DNA reads TGCAGTGCTAGAGACTCCGACAGGGTAGAAGGCTACACCTTC.